The rows below give T cell receptor beta chains drawn from one sample of a study of cytomegalovirus exposure and HLA in healthy donors. The assay was immunoSEQ multiplex PCR, and TCRdb's table has in-frame clones only and misses some. The sample carries over 150,000 clones, roughly 80% recorded once. The sequencing input was PBMCs. These receptors originate from a male donor in good health and CMV-seronegative. CDR3s include the opening cysteine and the closing phenylalanine or tryptophan. The D gene is left open where the match is weak. A clone size is listed for some rows: how often the clone was seen (once, few, many), or a class if it is expanded.

j_call | v_call | d_call | clone_size | cdr3_aa | cdr3_nt
TRBJ1-2 | TRBV10-2 | . | . | CASSGAGDGVDGYTF | TGCGCCAGCAGTGGGGCAGGGGACGGAGTTGATGGCTACACCTTC
TRBJ1-5 | TRBV19 | . | . | CASSIIVGANQPQHF | TGTGCCAGTAGTATAATCGTTGGGGCTAATCAGCCCCAGCATTTT
TRBJ1-1 | TRBV4-1 | . | . | CASSSPTRRTEAFF | TGCGCCAGCAGCTCCCCGACCCGGCGGACTGAAGCTTTCTTT
TRBJ1-6 | TRBV21-1 | . | . | CASSARQADSPLHF | TGTGCCAGCAGCGCCCGACAGGCTGATTCACCCCTCCACTTT
TRBJ1-2 | TRBV27 | . | . | CASSFRDNYGYTF | TGTGCCAGCAGTTTTCGGGATAACTATGGCTACACCTTC
TRBJ1-2 | TRBV5-4 | . | . | CASSLTGGGVIGYTF | TGTGCCAGCAGCTTGACCGGAGGAGGGGTGATAGGCTACACCTTC
TRBJ2-1 | TRBV19 | . | once | CASSIGDGLPNEQFF | TGTGCCAGTAGTATCGGGGATGGGCTACCCAATGAGCAGTTCTTC
TRBJ2-7 | TRBV11-2 | . | . | CASSLGVRPMRRF | TGTGCCAGCAGCTTAGGTGTCAGGCCAATGAGAAGGTTC
TRBJ2-1 | TRBV7-2 | TRBD2 | . | CASSFRTSGVWNEQFF | TGTGCCAGCAGCTTTAGGACTAGCGGGGTTTGGAATGAGCAGTTCTTC
TRBJ2-2 | TRBV5-1 | TRBD2 | . | CASSLGLAGVNTGELFF | TGCGCCAGCAGCCTGGGACTAGCGGGTGTGAACACCGGGGAGCTGTTTTTT
TRBJ2-1 | TRBV5-4 | . | . | CASSLRTELYNEQFF | TGTGCCAGCAGCTTGAGGACAGAGCTCTACAATGAGCAGTTCTTC
TRBJ1-2 | TRBV27 | . | few | CASSFQGSGYTF | TGTGCCAGCAGTTTCCAGGGTTCCGGCTACACCTTC
TRBJ2-6 | TRBV5-6 | . | few | CASSSGRFSGANVLTF | TGTGCCAGCAGCTCCGGGAGATTCTCTGGGGCCAACGTCCTGACTTTC
TRBJ1-1 | TRBV11-3 | . | . | CASSLDPASTEAFF | TGTGCCAGCAGCTTAGACCCAGCGAGCACTGAAGCTTTCTTT
TRBJ2-7 | TRBV2 | . | . | CASSALGGEQYF | TGTGCCAGCAGCGCCTTGGGGGGTGAGCAGTACTTC
TRBJ1-5 | TRBV7-8 | . | . | CASSLSRQSNQPQHF | TGTGCCAGCAGCTTGTCTCGCCAGAGCAATCAGCCCCAGCATTTT
TRBJ2-3 | TRBV7-8 | TRBD2 | . | CASSLPSGGMTDTQYF | TGTGCCAGCAGCTTACCTAGCGGGGGGATGACAGATACGCAGTATTTT
TRBJ1-2 | TRBV6-1 | . | . | CASSTGTWVGYTF | TGTGCCAGCAGTACAGGGACGTGGGTTGGCTACACCTTC